These 9 T cell receptor beta chains were sequenced from one sample in a study of T-cell reconstitution after alpha-beta-depleted transplantation in children. Unique molecular identifiers featured in how the TCRbeta library was prepared. In TCRdb, the PCR reads were re-called with MiXCR into one record per CDR3 protein. The sample shows about 900,000 distinct CDR3 sequences, roughly 31% of them seen only once. Material: PBMCs, mostly from graft donor cells, obtained 360 days after TCRalphabeta/CD19-depleted stem cell transplant. The receptor source for this set is a boy under two years old who had a stem cell transplant for SCID, so the T cells may come from the graft donor.

In its sample, this clonotype was seen a few times. The chain uses TRBV5-1 and TRBJ1-2; no reliable D call. CDR1 is SGHRS, CDR2 YFSETQ, per germline. This CDR3 is built from 17 residues. Trimming cost V 0 bases and J 2 bases, with 17 bases left between them. CDR3 amino acids: CASSLVLARKGNYGYTF. In DNA form, the CDR3 reads TGCGCCAGCAGCTTGGTTCTTGCCCGGAAAGGGAACTATGGCTACACCTTC.

The V call is TRBV29-1, the J call TRBJ2-3; D is uncertain. The CDR3 sequence is 13 residues long. CDR1 is SQVTM, CDR2 ANQGSEA, per germline. The germline V and J ends were trimmed by 3 bases and 2 bases, with 9 bases remaining between them. This chain's CDR3 is CSVECENTDTQYF. The CDR3 DNA reads as TGCAGCGTTGAGTGCGAAAACACAGATACGCAGTATTTT.

This clonotype was observed a handful of times. V usage is TRBV2 and J usage is TRBJ1-1, with D maybe TRBD1 (5 bases). The V and J ends lost 5 bases and 4 bases respectively, with 17 bases between them. Germline-derived CDR1 and CDR2 are SNHLY and FYNNEI. This CDR3 has 15 residues. CDR3 amino acids: CASSLTQAGGTEAFF. The CDR3 DNA follows: TGTGCCAGCAGTCTAACCCAGGCGGGGGGCACTGAAGCTTTCTTT. The full variable domain, with the rest looked up from reference TRBV2 and TRBJ1-1, is EPEVTQTPSHQVTQMGQEVILRCVPISNHLYFYWYRQILGQKVEFLVSFYNNEISEKSEIFDDQFSVERPDGSNFTLKIRSTKLEDSAMYFCASSLTQAGGTEAFFGQGTRLTVV.

This clonotype showed up just a few times. The genes are TRBV5-5 and TRBJ2-1; 12 bases fit TRBD2. Germline values: CDR1 SGHKS, CDR2 YYEKEE (reference sequence). This CDR3 has 16 amino acids. The V segment lost 4 bases and the J segment 9 bases; nucleotides outside the gene matches: 11. The CDR3 is CASSLGLAGLVVEQFF. The CDR3 DNA is TGTGCCAGCAGCCTTGGACTAGCGGGGTTAGTGGTTGAGCAGTTCTTC.

This chain connects TRBV12-3 or TRBV12-4 to TRBJ2-1; D is possibly TRBD1 (7 bases). The V end was cut by 3 bases, the J end by 2 bases, with 23 bases between. The CDR3 runs 19 residues. CDR3 amino acids: CASSFIPLAEGAPYNEQFF. The CDR3, as DNA: TGTGCCAGCAGTTTTATCCCCCTGGCGGAGGGGGCGCCCTACAATGAGCAGTTCTTC.

This sequence joins TRBV2 and TRBJ1-2; D call uncertain. The CDR3 runs 13 residues. The germline V gene has CDR1 SNHLY and CDR2 FYNNEI. V lost 8 bases and J lost 7, with 17 bases in between. Written as DNA, the CDR3 is TGTGCCAGCGGCCAGACATCAGCTCGTGGCTACACCTTC. Residues: CASGQTSARGYTF.

The rearrangement uses TRBV6-6 and TRBJ2-7; no firm D call. Germline lookup yields CDR1 MNHNY and CDR2 SVGAGI (reference sequence). Between the trimmed V and J ends, which lost 8 bases and 4 bases, there was a span of 15 bases. CDR3 length equals 13 residues. The CDR3 loop reads CASGSKAHYEQYF. For the CDR3, the DNA is TGTGCCAGCGGGTCAAAGGCCCATTACGAGCAGTACTTC.

The sample holds a few counts of this clonotype. The J gene is TRBJ1-3, the V gene TRBV12-3 or TRBV12-4, with unresolved D. The CDR3 loop spans 15 amino acids. The ends were cut back, 7 bases at V and 2 bases at J, with 15 bases in the middle. The chain's CDR3 is CASTFPLVTGNTIYF. CDR3 DNA: TGTGCCAGCACCTTCCCTTTGGTTACTGGAAACACCATATATTTT.

This clonotype was observed a handful of times. V is TRBV5-1 and J is TRBJ1-1; tentative D call: TRBD1 (6 bases). V lost 2 bases and J 3 bases, leaving 14 bases between the germline ends. The CDR3 runs 15 residues. Germline lookup yields CDR1 SGHRS and CDR2 YFSETQ. The CDR3 spells CASSFEGVAYTEAFF. As DNA, the CDR3 is TGCGCCAGCAGCTTCGAGGGGGTAGCTTACACTGAAGCTTTCTTT.